One and the same sample provided the 14 T cell receptor beta chains below, sequenced in a study of cytotoxic CD8 clonotypes in ibrutinib-treated CLL. Assay used: immunoSEQ multiplex PCR; TCRdb lists only in-frame clones, some missing. This table has 250,000 to 350,000 clones, roughly three quarters appearing once. The input for sequencing was PBMCs, taken at disease progression, from a patient treated with ibrutinib. The receptors derive from a human donor with chronic lymphocytic leukemia.

V is TRBV7-3 and J is TRBJ2-2; 7 nucleotides match TRBD1. The germline CDR1 and CDR2 sequences are SGHTA and FQGTGA. Trimming took 5 bases from V and 5 from J; bases not matched to a gene: 11. This CDR3 is built from 16 residues. CDR3 DNA sequence: TGTGCCAGCAGCCCACAAGACAGGGTTCGTACCGGGGAGCTGTTTTTT. This sequence encodes CASSPQDRVRTGELFF.

The chain combines TRBV5-1 with TRBJ2-7, with TRBD2 identical over 9 bases. V lost 0 bases, J lost 0 bases, and 7 bases stayed unmatched. This CDR3 comprises 17 residues. From germline, CDR1 is SGHRS and CDR2 YFSETQ. The CDR3 DNA sequence: TGCGCCAGCAGCTTGGTTCAACTAGCGGGTAGCTCCTACGAGCAGTACTTC. Protein: CASSLVQLAGSSYEQYF.

The chain joins TRBV7-8 to TRBJ2-7; D call uncertain. Looked up from germline, CDR1 is SGHVS and CDR2 is FQNEAQ. CDR3 length: 14 residues. V was cut by 2 bases and J by 0 bases, with 8 bases left in between. The CDR3 DNA is TGTGCCAGCAGCTTACGGTGGGACTCCTACGAGCAGTACTTC. Translation gives CASSLRWDSYEQYF.

This chain connects TRBV7-6 to TRBJ1-1; no firm D call. V was shortened by 1 base and J by 7 bases, with 10 bases between the two germline ends. Per the germline V gene, CDR1 is SGHVS and CDR2 is FNYEAQ. This CDR3 is 13 amino acids long. CDR3: CASSLVGFNEAFF. CDR3 bases: TGTGCCAGCAGCTTAGTCGGTTTTAATGAAGCTTTCTTT.

J is TRBJ2-3 and V is TRBV29-1; D may be TRBD2 (5 bases). Germline loops: CDR1 SQVTM, CDR2 ANQGSEA. The CDR3 extends over 14 amino acids. V dropped 6 bases and J dropped 1 base, with 14 bases sitting between them. CDR3 coding DNA: TGCAGCGTGTGTGGGCTAGCCGGCACAGATACGCAGTATTTT. Its translation: CSVCGLAGTDTQYF.

The CDR3 loop is CASSVGQGPGTGELFF. For the CDR3, the DNA is TGCGCCAGCAGCGTGGGACAGGGGCCAGGAACCGGGGAGCTGTTTTTT. The chain combines TRBV5-1 with TRBJ2-2, with TRBD1 identical over 10 bases. Germline V CDR1 and CDR2: SGHRS, YFSETQ. The junction had 8 bases not matched to a gene; V was cut back by 4 bases and J by 5 bases. This CDR3 has 16 amino acids.

The chain uses TRBV18 and TRBJ1-3; no reliable D call. With 3 bases removed from V and 0 bases from J, the gap between germline ends came to 9 bases. The CDR3 loop spans 15 amino acids. Germline values: CDR1 KGHSH, CDR2 LQKENI. The CDR3 protein is CASSPPRISGNTIYF. CDR3 coding DNA: TGTGCCAGCTCACCTCCCCGTATCTCTGGAAACACCATATATTTT.

The V gene is TRBV4-3, the J gene TRBJ1-3; D perhaps matches TRBD1 (6 bases). Trimming took 0 bases from V and 2 from J, leaving 17 bases between them. In germline, CDR1 is LGHNA, CDR2 YSLEER. This CDR3 contains 18 residues. The CDR3 coding sequence is TGCGCCAGCAGCCAAGATTTGGCACGGCAGGGGACTGGAAACACCATATATTTT. It encodes CASSQDLARQGTGNTIYF.

The gene calls are TRBV28 and TRBJ2-3, with 8 bases that match TRBD2. Germline V gene sequence: CDR1 MDHEN, CDR2 SYDVKM. J lost 0 bases, V lost 3 bases, and 5 bases had no gene match. This CDR3 is built from 16 residues. CDR3 sequence: CASSFPSSGSTDTQYF. CDR3 DNA sequence: TGTGCCAGCAGTTTTCCTTCTAGCGGGAGCACAGATACGCAGTATTTT.

V usage is TRBV5-6 and J usage is TRBJ2-3; D unresolved. The CDR3 contains 12 residues. Germline V gives CDR1 SGHDT, CDR2 YYEEEE. The V end was cut by 3 bases, the J end by 5 bases, with 7 bases between. As DNA, the CDR3 is TGTGCCAGCAGCTCCTGGATAGATACGCAGTATTTT. The encoded protein is CASSSWIDTQYF.

This chain joins TRBV10-3 and TRBJ2-1; 11 bases are a match to TRBD2. Germline CDR1 reads ENHRY; CDR2 reads SYGVKD. CDR3 length: 16 residues. J gave up 3 bases and V 3 bases, and 4 bases lay outside the gene matches. The CDR3 DNA is TGTGCCATCAGTGAATTGCTAGCGGGGGGCTACAATGAGCAGTTCTTC. Its translation: CAISELLAGGYNEQFF.

J is TRBJ1-5 and V is TRBV19; D is possibly TRBD1 (5 bases). The CDR3 runs 18 residues. Trimming shortened V by 10 bases and J by 4 bases, and 29 bases separated the two germline ends. Looked up from germline, CDR1 is LNHDA and CDR2 is SQIVND (reference sequence). CDR3 in DNA: TGTGCCACCCAGCCCCTTAATTCGAAAGGGGTTTGGAATCAGCCCCAGCATTTT. This sequence encodes CATQPLNSKGVWNQPQHF.

This clone has just one count. V and J are TRBV4-3 and TRBJ2-1; TRBD2 agrees at 12 bases. V lost 0 bases and J lost 9; bases outside the gene matches: 15. CDR3 size: 19 residues. The germline V gene encodes CDR1 LGHNA and CDR2 YSLEER. CDR3 in amino acids: CASSQEKASKASGRVEQFF. CDR3 coding DNA: TGCGCCAGCAGCCAAGAAAAGGCGTCTAAGGCTAGCGGGAGGGTTGAGCAGTTCTTC.

This clone occurred once. V usage is TRBV7-6 and J usage is TRBJ2-5; 7 nucleotides line up with TRBD2. Germline trimming cut 3 bases from V and 4 bases from J; bases unmatched to any gene: 5. Germline loops: CDR1 SGHVS, CDR2 FNYEAQ. This CDR3 region has 14 residues. The CDR3 spells CASSFGGLGETQYF. The CDR3 DNA reads as TGTGCCAGCAGCTTCGGGGGGTTAGGAGAGACCCAGTACTTC.